This entry features one T cell receptor (beta chain) sequence. The germline V gene encodes CDR1 MNHEY and CDR2 SVGAGI. V shed 5 bases and J 2 bases; nucleotides not matched to a gene: 4. This CDR3 is 15 amino acids long. While infection was still active, Seattle patients were enrolled and then followed longitudinally. These data come from a study of blood T cell repertoires in COVID-19. At the level of the study: Some COVID-19 samples were acute and others convalescent; all came from the United States, Italy and Spain. From T cells, B-cell-depleted T cells, or PBMCs came the material, which was cDNA or gDNA.

Produced via immunoSEQ multiplex PCR; TCRdb's table is partial and in-frame only. The sample yields over 150,000 clones, 70% to 90% seen once. The sample was peripheral blood. The rearrangement joins TRBV6-5 to TRBJ2-3, with 10 bases lining up with TRBD2. This TCR was recovered from a man between 60 and 70 years old with COVID-19, enrolled during active disease. Here the CDR3 reads CASSPGLANTDTQYF. CDR3 in DNA: TGTGCCAGCAGTCCGGGACTAGCGAACACAGATACGCAGTATTTT.